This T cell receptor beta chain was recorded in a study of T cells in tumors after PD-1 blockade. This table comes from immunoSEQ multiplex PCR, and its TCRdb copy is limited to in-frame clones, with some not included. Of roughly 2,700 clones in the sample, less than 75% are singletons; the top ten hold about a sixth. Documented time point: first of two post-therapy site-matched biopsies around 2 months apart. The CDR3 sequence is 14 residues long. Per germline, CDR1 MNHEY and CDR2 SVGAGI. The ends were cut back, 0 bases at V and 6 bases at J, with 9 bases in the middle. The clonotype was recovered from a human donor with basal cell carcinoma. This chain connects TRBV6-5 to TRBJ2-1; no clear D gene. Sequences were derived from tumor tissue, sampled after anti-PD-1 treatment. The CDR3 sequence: CASSYSMGFNEQFF. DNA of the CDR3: TGTGCCAGCAGTTACTCGATGGGGTTCAATGAGCAGTTCTTC.